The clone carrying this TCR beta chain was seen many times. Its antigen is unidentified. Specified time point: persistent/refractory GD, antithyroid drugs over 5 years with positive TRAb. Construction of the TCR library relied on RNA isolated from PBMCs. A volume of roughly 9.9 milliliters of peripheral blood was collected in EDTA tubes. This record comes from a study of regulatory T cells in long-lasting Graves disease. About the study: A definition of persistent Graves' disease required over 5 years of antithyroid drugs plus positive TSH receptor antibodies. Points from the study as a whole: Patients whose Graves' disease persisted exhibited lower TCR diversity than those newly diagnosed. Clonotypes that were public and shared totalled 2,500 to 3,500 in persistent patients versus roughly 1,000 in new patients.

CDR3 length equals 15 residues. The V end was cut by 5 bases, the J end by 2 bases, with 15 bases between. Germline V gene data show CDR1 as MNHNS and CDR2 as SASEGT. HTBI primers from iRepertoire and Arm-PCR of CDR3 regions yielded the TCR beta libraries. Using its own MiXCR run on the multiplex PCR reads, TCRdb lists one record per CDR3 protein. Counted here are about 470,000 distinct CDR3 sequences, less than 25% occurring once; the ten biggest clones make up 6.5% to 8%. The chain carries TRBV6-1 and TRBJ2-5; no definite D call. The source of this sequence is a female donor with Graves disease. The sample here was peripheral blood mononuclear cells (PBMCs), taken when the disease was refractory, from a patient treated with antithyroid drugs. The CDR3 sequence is CASSTPGRKQETQYF. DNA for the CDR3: TGTGCCAGCAGTACCCCCGGTCGAAAGCAAGAGACCCAGTACTTC.